This TCR beta chain was captured in a study of identical twins. The CDR3 has 13 amino acids. Per germline, CDR1 SGHAT and CDR2 FQNNGV. V shed 5 bases, J shed 10 bases, and the junction held 8 bases outside the gene matches. All of the donors were Caucasians in good health. A universal primer site was added by template switching, and unique molecular identifiers were carried by the cDNA. MiXCR, applied by TCRdb to the 5' RACE reads, yields one record per CDR3 protein. The data contain 250,000 to 350,000 distinct CDR3 sequences, 7.5% to 9.5% of them singletons. The data were also submitted as part of a second study, on yellow fever vaccine responses in identical twins.

The chain links TRBV11-2 to TRBJ2-1; 7 bases are a match to TRBD2. Sequenced material: CD8+ T cells sorted from blood. This TCR was sampled from a woman between 18 and 30 years old in good health. CDR3 region: CASSPTIGREQFF. The CDR3 nucleotides are TGTGCCAGCAGCCCCACAATCGGGAGGGAGCAGTTCTTC.